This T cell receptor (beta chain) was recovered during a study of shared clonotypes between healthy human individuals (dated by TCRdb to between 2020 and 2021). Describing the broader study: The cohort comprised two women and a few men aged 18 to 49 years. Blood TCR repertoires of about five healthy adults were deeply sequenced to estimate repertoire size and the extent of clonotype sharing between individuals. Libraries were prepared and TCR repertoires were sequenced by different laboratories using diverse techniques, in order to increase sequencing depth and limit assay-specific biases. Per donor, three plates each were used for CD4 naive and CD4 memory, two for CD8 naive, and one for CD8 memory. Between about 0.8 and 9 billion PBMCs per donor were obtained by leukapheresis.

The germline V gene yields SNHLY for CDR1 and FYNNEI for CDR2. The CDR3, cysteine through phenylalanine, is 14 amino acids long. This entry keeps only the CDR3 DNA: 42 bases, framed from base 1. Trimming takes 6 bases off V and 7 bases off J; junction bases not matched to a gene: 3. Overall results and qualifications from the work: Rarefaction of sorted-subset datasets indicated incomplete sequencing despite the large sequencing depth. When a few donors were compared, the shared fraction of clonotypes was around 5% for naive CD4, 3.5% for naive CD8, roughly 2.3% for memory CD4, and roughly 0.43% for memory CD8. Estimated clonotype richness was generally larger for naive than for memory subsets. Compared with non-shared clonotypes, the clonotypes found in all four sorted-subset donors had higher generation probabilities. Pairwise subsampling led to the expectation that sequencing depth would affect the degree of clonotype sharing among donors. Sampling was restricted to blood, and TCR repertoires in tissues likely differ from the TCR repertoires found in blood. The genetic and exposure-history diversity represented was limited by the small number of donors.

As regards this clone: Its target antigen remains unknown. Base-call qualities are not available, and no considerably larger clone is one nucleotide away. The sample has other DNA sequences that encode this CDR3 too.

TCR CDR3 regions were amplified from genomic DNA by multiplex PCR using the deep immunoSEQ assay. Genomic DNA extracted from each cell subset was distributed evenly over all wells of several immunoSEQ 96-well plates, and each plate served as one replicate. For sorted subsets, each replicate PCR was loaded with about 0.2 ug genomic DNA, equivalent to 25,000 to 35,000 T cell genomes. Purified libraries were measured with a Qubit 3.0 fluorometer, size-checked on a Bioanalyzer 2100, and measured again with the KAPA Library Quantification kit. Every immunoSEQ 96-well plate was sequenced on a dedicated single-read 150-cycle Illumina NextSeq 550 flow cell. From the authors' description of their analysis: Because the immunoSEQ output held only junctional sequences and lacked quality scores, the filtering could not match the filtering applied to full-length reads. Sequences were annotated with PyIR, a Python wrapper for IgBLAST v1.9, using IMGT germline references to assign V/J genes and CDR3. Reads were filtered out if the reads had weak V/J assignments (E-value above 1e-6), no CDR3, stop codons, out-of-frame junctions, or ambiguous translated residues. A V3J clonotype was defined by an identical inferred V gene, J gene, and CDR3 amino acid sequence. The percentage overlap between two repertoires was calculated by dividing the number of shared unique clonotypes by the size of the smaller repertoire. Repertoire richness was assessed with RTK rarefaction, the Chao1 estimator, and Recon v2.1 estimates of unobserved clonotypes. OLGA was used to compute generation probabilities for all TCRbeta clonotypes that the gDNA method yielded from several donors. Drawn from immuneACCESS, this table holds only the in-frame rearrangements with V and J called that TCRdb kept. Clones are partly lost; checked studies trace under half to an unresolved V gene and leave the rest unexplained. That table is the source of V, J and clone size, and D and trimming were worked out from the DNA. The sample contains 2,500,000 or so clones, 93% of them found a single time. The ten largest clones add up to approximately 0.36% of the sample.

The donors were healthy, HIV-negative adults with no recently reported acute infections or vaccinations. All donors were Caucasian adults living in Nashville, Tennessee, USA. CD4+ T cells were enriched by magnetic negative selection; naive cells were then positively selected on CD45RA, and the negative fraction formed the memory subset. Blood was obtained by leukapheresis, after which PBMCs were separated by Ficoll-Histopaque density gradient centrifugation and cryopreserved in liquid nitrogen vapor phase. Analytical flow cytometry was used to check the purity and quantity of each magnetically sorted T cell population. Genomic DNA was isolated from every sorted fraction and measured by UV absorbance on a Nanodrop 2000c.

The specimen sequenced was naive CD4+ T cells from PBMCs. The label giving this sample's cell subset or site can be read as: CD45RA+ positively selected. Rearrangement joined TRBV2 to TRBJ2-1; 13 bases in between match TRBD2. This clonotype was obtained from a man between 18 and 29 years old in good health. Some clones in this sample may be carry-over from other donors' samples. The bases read TGTGCCAGCAGCGGACTAGCGGGAGATAATGAGCAGTTCTTC. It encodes CASSGLAGDNEQFF.